This is a list of T cell receptor beta chains from one sample in a study of cytomegalovirus exposure and HLA in healthy donors. Assay used: immunoSEQ multiplex PCR; TCRdb lists only in-frame clones, some missing. This table holds 120,000 or so clones, about 80% found once. The sample consisted of PBMCs. These receptors all come from a man in his thirties or forties in good health and CMV-seronegative. CDR3s include the opening cysteine and the closing phenylalanine or tryptophan. D genes are given only for firm matches. Clone size, where shown, is once, few, many, or a class for clones that have expanded.

V: TRBV19; D: NA; size: NA; J: TRBJ1-1; DNA: TGTGCCAGTAGTAGGTCAGGGTCGGGTGAAGCTTTCTTT; CDR3: CASSRSGSGEAFF
V: TRBV18; D: TRBD2; size: NA; J: TRBJ2-1; DNA: TGTGCCAGCTCCCAAAGGACTAGCGGGAGAGTTGATGAGCAGTTCTTC; CDR3: CASSQRTSGRVDEQFF
V: TRBV27; D: NA; size: NA; J: TRBJ2-5; DNA: TGTGCCAGCAGTTTGTCCGGGTCCTCACTGTTGGAGACCCAGTACTTC; CDR3: CASSLSGSSLLETQYF
V: TRBV28; D: NA; size: NA; J: TRBJ1-1; DNA: TGTGCCAGCAGTTTTTGCAGGGAAATGAACACTGAAGCTTTCTTT; CDR3: CASSFCREMNTEAFF
V: TRBV25-1; D: TRBD1; size: NA; J: TRBJ1-1; DNA: TGTGCCAGCAGTGATCCACAGGGGTGGACTGAAGCTTTCTTT; CDR3: CASSDPQGWTEAFF
V: TRBV18; D: TRBD2; size: NA; J: TRBJ2-1; DNA: TGTGCCAGCTCACCGGGACTAGCTTCTTACAATGAGCAGTTCTTC; CDR3: CASSPGLASYNEQFF
V: TRBV30; D: NA; size: few; J: TRBJ1-2; DNA: TGTGCCTGGGTTTACGGCGGGGATGGTGGCTACACCTTC; CDR3: CAWVYGGDGGYTF
V: TRBV9; D: NA; size: few; J: TRBJ2-1; DNA: TGTGCCAGCAGCGTGAGGGAAGCGCGCAATGAGCAGTTCTTC; CDR3: CASSVREARNEQFF
V: TRBV29-1; D: NA; size: NA; J: TRBJ1-3; DNA: TGCAGCGTTGAGGGCTTCGGGGATAGCTCTGGAAACACCATATATTTT; CDR3: CSVEGFGDSSGNTIYF
V: TRBV19; D: NA; size: NA; J: TRBJ1-5; DNA: TGTGCCAGTAGGGGACAACAGGATTTCTCAGCCCAGCATTTT; CDR3: CASRGQQDFSAQHF
V: TRBV7-3; D: TRBD2; size: NA; J: TRBJ2-7; DNA: TGTGCCAGCAGCTCCCATATTCTAGCGGATACCTACGAGCAGTACTTC; CDR3: CASSSHILADTYEQYF
V: TRBV5-1; D: TRBD2; size: NA; J: TRBJ2-7; DNA: TGCGCCAGCAGCTTGGAGGCGGGAGTGGGGCCAGACGAGCAGTACTTC; CDR3: CASSLEAGVGPDEQYF
V: TRBV7-8; D: NA; size: NA; J: TRBJ1-3; DNA: TGTGCCAGCAGCTTAGACGGCGGCTCTGGAAACACCATATATTTT; CDR3: CASSLDGGSGNTIYF
V: TRBV7-2; D: NA; size: NA; J: TRBJ2-2; DNA: TGTGCCAGCAGCTTAGCGCCGGGGGCCGGGGAGCTGTTTTTT; CDR3: CASSLAPGAGELFF
V: TRBV28; D: NA; size: NA; J: TRBJ1-5; DNA: TGTGCCAGCCTCAGTTTACAATCAGTTTTTACTCAGCCCCAGCATTTT; CDR3: CASLSLQSVFTQPQHF
V: TRBV7-2; D: NA; size: once; J: TRBJ2-7; DNA: TGTGCCAGCAGCTTAGAGCACGAGCAGTACTTC; CDR3: CASSLEHEQYF
V: TRBV6-5; D: TRBD1; size: NA; J: TRBJ2-7; DNA: TGTGCCAGCAGTTATCAACCGGGACAGGGGGGCGAGCAGTACTTC; CDR3: CASSYQPGQGGEQYF
V: TRBV27; D: NA; size: NA; J: TRBJ1-1; DNA: TGTGCCAGCATACGGGTAGGTCCGAACACTGAAGCTTTCTTT; CDR3: CASIRVGPNTEAFF
V: TRBV27; D: NA; size: NA; J: TRBJ2-1; DNA: TGTGCCAGCAGCCCTCGTGGTAGCTCCTACAATGAGCAGTTCTTC; CDR3: CASSPRGSSYNEQFF
V: TRBV4-2; D: TRBD2; size: many; J: TRBJ2-1; DNA: TGTGCCAGCAGCCAAGCTGAGGAAGGGCTAGCGGGGGTCAATGAGCAGTTCTTC; CDR3: CASSQAEEGLAGVNEQFF
V: TRBV19; D: NA; size: NA; J: TRBJ2-1; DNA: TGTGCCAGTAGTTACCCCGGGAACAACAATGAGCAGTTCTTC; CDR3: CASSYPGNNNEQFF
V: TRBV6-4; D: NA; size: NA; J: TRBJ2-3; DNA: TGTGCCAGCAGTGACGGGGGGACAGTGACAGATACGCAGTATTTT; CDR3: CASSDGGTVTDTQYF
V: TRBV2; D: TRBD2; size: NA; J: TRBJ2-1; DNA: TGTGCCATCATTCTAGCGGGAGGCTACAATGAGCAGTTCTTC; CDR3: CAIILAGGYNEQFF
V: TRBV27; D: NA; size: NA; J: TRBJ2-1; DNA: TGTGCCAGCAGTTTATCGCAAGAACCAGGGAAGTTCTTC; CDR3: CASSLSQEPGKFF
V: TRBV18; D: NA; size: NA; J: TRBJ2-7; DNA: TGTGCCAGCTCACCACCCAATGGCGGCCGGGGTCTAGGCGAGCAGTACTTC; CDR3: CASSPPNGGRGLGEQYF
V: TRBV6-6; D: NA; size: once; J: TRBJ1-5; DNA: TGTGCCACCAGCCTGGGGCCTAGCAATCAGCCCCAGCATTTT; CDR3: CATSLGPSNQPQHF
V: TRBV28; D: TRBD1; size: NA; J: TRBJ1-1; DNA: TGTGCCAGCAATCGACAGGGCTACCCTGAAGCTTTCTTT; CDR3: CASNRQGYPEAFF
V: TRBV10-3; D: TRBD1; size: NA; J: TRBJ2-7; DNA: TGTGCCATCAGTCGACCGGGACAGGCCTACGAGCAGTACTTC; CDR3: CAISRPGQAYEQYF
V: TRBV5-1; D: TRBD2; size: NA; J: TRBJ2-1; DNA: TGCGCCAGCAACCTCGGACTAGCGGGAGACAATGAGCAGTTCTTC; CDR3: CASNLGLAGDNEQFF
V: TRBV11-2; D: NA; size: NA; J: TRBJ2-7; DNA: TGTGCCAGCAGCCGCCTAGGGGTCCGCGAGCAGTACTTC; CDR3: CASSRLGVREQYF
V: TRBV7-6; D: TRBD1; size: NA; J: TRBJ2-3; DNA: TGTGCCAGCAGCCGGACAGGTATTAATGCAGATACGCAGTATTTT; CDR3: CASSRTGINADTQYF
V: TRBV4-2; D: NA; size: NA; J: TRBJ2-1; DNA: TGTGCCAGCAGCCGAGTGGAGGGAAATAACAATGAGCAGTTCTTC; CDR3: CASSRVEGNNNEQFF
V: TRBV5-4; D: TRBD2; size: NA; J: TRBJ2-7; DNA: TGTGCCAGCAGCTTCAAACTAGCGGGAAACTACGAGCAGTACTTC; CDR3: CASSFKLAGNYEQYF
V: TRBV5-6; D: NA; size: few; J: TRBJ1-5; DNA: TGTGCCAGCAGCGTCACAGGGTTGGACCAGCCCCAGCATTTT; CDR3: CASSVTGLDQPQHF
V: TRBV10-2; D: NA; size: NA; J: TRBJ1-2; DNA: TGCGCCAGCAGTGAGTCGAAGTTCCCAGGGAACTATGGCTACACCTTC; CDR3: CASSESKFPGNYGYTF
V: TRBV5-5; D: NA; size: NA; J: TRBJ1-1; DNA: TGTGCCAGCAGCTTCGTTTACAGCTCGGAGAACACTGAAGCTTTCTTT; CDR3: CASSFVYSSENTEAFF
V: TRBV5-1; D: TRBD1; size: NA; J: TRBJ1-2; DNA: TGCGCCAGCAGCTTGCCAGGGACAGGGGATGGCTACACCTTC; CDR3: CASSLPGTGDGYTF
V: TRBV5-1; D: NA; size: NA; J: TRBJ2-1; DNA: TGCGCCAGCAGCCCTGACAGTAGCTCCTACAATGAGCAGTTCTTC; CDR3: CASSPDSSSYNEQFF
V: TRBV7-7; D: TRBD1; size: NA; J: TRBJ2-5; DNA: TGTGCCAGCAGCTCGACAGGGGGGGGAGAGACCCAGTACTTC; CDR3: CASSSTGGGETQYF
V: TRBV19; D: NA; size: NA; J: TRBJ2-3; DNA: TGTGCCAGTAAGCCAGGTCAAGACACAGATACGCAGTATTTT; CDR3: CASKPGQDTDTQYF
V: TRBV28; D: NA; size: once; J: TRBJ2-5; DNA: TGTGCCAGCAGTTTAAACAGTCAAGAGACCCAGTACTTC; CDR3: CASSLNSQETQYF
V: TRBV7-7; D: NA; size: NA; J: TRBJ2-5; DNA: TGTGCCAGCAGCCCCCCGGGGGTAGAAGAGACCCAGTACTTC; CDR3: CASSPPGVEETQYF